This TCR beta chain came from a study of beta chain features in type 1 diabetes. Study-wide findings and caveats: There was a moderate but significant shortening of TCRB CDR3s in all four CD4+ subsets of Type 1 diabetes patients.

About this clone itself: Its target is not known.

The isolated RNA, all of it, was reverse transcribed, so expressed TCRB transcripts were what got sequenced. The data were produced by immunoSEQ multiplex PCR, yet TCRdb's version contains in-frame clones alone and is incomplete. The sample includes roughly 300,000 clones, roughly a tenth of them seen just once. CDR1 and CDR2 from the germline V gene are SQVTM and ANQGSEA. V was clipped by 3 bases and J by 6 bases, with 13 bases between them. This CDR3 region has 13 residues. The clonotype was recovered from a man aged 25-45 years with type 1 diabetes. Sequencing input: central memory CD4+ T cells from blood. This sequence joins TRBV29-1 and TRBJ2-3, with D possibly matching TRBD1 (5 bases). CDR3 region: CSVEATSGDTQYF. The CDR3 bases are TGCAGCGTTGAGGCTACTTCAGGGGATACGCAGTATTTT.